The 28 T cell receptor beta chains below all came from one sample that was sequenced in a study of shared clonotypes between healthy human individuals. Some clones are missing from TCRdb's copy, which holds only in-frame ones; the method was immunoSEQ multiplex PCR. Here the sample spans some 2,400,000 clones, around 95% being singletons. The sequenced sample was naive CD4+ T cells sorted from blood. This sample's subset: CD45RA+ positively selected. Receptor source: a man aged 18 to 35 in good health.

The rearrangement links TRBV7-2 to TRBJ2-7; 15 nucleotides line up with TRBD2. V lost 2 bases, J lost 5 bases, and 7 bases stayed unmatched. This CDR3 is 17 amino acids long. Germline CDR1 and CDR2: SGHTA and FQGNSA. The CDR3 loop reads CASSLRPWTSGRDEQYF. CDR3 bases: TGTGCCAGCAGCTTACGACCCTGGACTAGCGGGAGGGACGAGCAGTACTTC.

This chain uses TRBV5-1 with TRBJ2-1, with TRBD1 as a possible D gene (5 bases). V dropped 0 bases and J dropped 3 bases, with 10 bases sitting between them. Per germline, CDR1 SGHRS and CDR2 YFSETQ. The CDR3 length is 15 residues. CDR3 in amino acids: CASSLGRALYNEQFF. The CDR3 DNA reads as TGCGCCAGCAGCTTGGGCAGGGCCCTCTACAATGAGCAGTTCTTC.

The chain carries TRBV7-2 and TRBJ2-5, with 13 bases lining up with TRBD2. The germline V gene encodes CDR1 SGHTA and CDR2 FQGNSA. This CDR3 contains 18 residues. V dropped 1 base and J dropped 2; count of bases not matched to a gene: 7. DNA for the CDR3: TGTGCCAGCAGCTTAGGGGTACTAGCGGGAGGGAAACAAGAGACCCAGTACTTC. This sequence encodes CASSLGVLAGGKQETQYF.

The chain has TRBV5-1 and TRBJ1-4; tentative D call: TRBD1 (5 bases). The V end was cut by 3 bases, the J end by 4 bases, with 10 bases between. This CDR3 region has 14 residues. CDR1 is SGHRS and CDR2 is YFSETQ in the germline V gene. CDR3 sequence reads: CASSSEGNNEKLFF. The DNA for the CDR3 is TGCGCCAGCAGCTCGGAGGGGAATAATGAAAAACTGTTTTTT.

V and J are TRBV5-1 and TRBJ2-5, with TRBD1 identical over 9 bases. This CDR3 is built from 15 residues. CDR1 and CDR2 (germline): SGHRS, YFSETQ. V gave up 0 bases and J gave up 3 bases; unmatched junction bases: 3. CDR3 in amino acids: CASSLETGGKETQYF. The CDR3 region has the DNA TGCGCCAGCAGCTTGGAGACAGGGGGGAAAGAGACCCAGTACTTC.

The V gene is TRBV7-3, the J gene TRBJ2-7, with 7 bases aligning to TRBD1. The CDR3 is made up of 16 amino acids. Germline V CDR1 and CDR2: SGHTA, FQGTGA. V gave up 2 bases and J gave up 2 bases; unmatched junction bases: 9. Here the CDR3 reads CASSLRCWQGAYEQYF. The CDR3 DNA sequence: TGTGCCAGCAGCTTACGGTGTTGGCAGGGGGCCTACGAGCAGTACTTC.

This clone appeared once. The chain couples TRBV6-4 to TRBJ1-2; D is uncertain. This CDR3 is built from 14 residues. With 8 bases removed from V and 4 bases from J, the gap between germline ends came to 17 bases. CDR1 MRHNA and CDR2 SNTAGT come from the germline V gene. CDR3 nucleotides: TGTGCCAGCTCACCCGTGGGGTTTTCCTATGGCTACACCTTC. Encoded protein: CASSPVGFSYGYTF.

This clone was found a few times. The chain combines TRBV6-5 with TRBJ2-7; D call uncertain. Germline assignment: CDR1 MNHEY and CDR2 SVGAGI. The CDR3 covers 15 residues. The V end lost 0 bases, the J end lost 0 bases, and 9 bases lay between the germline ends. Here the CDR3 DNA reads TGTGCCAGCAGTTACTCGTATGGGCCCTCCTACGAGCAGTACTTC. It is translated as CASSYSYGPSYEQYF.

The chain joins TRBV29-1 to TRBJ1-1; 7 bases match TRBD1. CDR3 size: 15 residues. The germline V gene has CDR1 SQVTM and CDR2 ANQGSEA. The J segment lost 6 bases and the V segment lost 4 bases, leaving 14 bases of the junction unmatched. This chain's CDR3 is CSVVHVRTGFAEAFF. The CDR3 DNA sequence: TGCAGCGTTGTCCACGTTCGGACAGGTTTCGCTGAAGCTTTCTTT.

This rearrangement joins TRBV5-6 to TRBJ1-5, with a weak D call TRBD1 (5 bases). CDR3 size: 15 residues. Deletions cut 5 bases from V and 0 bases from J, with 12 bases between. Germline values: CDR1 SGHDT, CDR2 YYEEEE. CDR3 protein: CASSSAGYSNQPQHF. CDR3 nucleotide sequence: TGTGCCAGCAGTTCGGCAGGGTATAGCAATCAGCCCCAGCATTTT.

CDR3 region: CASSLAVSGELFF. The CDR3, as DNA: TGTGCCAGCAGCTTGGCAGTGTCCGGGGAGCTGTTTTTT. The chain joins TRBV5-4 to TRBJ2-2; D not certain. CDR1 SGHNT and CDR2 YYREEE come from the germline V gene (reference sequence). The V end lost 0 bases, the J end lost 6 bases, and 6 bases lay between the germline ends. CDR3 length equals 13 residues. Based on the CDR3 plus reference TRBV5-4 and TRBJ2-2, the full variable domain is ETGVTQSPTHLIKTRGQQVTLRCSSQSGHNTVSWYQQALGQGPQFIFQYYREEENGRGNFPPRFSGLQFPNYSSELNVNALELDDSALYLCASSLAVSGELFFGEGSRLTVL.

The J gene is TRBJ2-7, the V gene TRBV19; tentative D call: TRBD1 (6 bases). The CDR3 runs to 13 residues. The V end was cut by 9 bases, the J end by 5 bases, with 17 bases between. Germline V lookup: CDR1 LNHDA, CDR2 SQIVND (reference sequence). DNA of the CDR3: TGTGCCAGCGGGACACAGGGTACGGACGAGCAGTACTTC. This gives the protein CASGTQGTDEQYF.

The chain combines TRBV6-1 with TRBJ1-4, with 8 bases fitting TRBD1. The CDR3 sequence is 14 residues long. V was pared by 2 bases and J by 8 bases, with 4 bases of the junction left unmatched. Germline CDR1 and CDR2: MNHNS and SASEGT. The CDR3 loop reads CASSEQGAWEKLFF. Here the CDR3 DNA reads TGTGCCAGCAGTGAACAGGGGGCTTGGGAAAAACTGTTTTTT.

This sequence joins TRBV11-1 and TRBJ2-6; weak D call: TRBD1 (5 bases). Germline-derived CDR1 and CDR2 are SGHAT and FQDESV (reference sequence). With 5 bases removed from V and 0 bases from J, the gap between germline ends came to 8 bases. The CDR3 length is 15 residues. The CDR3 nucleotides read TGTGCCAGCAGCCCAGGGTCCTCTGGGGCCAACGTCCTGACTTTC. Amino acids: CASSPGSSGANVLTF.

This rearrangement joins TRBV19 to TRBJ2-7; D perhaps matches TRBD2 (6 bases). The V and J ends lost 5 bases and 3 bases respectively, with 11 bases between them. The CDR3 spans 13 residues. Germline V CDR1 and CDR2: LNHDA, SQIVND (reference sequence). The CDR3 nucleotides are TGTGCCAGTAGTCCGGGACTTGTCTACGAGCAGTACTTC. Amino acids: CASSPGLVYEQYF.

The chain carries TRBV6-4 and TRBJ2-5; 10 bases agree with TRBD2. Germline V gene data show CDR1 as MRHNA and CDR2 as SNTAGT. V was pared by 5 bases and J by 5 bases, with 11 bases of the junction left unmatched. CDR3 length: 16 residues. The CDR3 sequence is CASSYRKGLARETQYF. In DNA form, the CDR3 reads TGTGCCAGCAGTTATCGCAAGGGACTAGCGAGGGAGACCCAGTACTTC.

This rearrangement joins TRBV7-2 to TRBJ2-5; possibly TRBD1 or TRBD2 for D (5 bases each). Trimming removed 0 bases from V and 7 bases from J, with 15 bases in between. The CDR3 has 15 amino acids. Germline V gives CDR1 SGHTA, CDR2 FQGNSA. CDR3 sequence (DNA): TGTGCCAGCAGCTTAGCCGGGGCAGCTCCTGGGACCCAGTACTTC. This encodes CASSLAGAAPGTQYF.

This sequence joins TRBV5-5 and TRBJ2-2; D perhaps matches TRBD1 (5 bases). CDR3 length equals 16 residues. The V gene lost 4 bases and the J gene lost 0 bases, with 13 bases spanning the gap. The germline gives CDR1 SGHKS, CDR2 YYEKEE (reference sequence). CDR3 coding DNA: TGTGCCAGCAGCCGAGGACAACAAGCGAACACCGGGGAGCTGTTTTTT. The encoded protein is CASSRGQQANTGELFF.

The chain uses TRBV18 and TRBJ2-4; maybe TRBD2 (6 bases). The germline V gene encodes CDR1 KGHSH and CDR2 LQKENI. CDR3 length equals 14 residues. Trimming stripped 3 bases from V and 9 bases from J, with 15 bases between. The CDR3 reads CASSPAGVGGIQYF. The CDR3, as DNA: TGTGCCAGCTCACCCGCCGGGGTGGGGGGCATTCAGTACTTC.

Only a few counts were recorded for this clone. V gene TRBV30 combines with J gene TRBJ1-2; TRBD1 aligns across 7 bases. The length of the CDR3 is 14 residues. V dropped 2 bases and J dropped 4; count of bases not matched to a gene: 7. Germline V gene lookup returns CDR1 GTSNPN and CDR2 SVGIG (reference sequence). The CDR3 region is CAWSHDRESYGYTF. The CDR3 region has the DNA TGTGCCTGGAGTCACGACAGGGAAAGCTATGGCTACACCTTC.

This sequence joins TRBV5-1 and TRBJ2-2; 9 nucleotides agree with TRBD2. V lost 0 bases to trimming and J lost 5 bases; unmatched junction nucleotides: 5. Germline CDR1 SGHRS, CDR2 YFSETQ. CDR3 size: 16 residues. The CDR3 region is CASSLVAGGRTGELFF. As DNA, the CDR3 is TGCGCCAGCAGCTTGGTTGCGGGAGGGAGAACCGGGGAGCTGTTTTTT. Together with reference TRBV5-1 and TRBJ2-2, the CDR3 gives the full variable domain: KAGVTQTPRYLIKTRGQQVTLSCSPISGHRSVSWYQQTPGQGLQFLFEYFSETQRNKGNFPGRFSGRQFSNSRSEMNVSTLELGDSALYLCASSLVAGGRTGELFFGEGSRLTVL.

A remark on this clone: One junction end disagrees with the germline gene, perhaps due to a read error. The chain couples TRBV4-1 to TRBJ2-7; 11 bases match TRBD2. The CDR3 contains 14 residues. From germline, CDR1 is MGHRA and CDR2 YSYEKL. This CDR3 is CASSPNRLAGIAFF. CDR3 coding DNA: TGCGCCAGCAGCCCGAACCGACTAGCGGGGATAGCCTTCTTC.

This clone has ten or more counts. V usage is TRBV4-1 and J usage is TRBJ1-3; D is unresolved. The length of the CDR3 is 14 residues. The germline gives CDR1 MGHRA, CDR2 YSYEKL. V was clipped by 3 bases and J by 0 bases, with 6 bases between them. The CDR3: CASSHIPSGNTIYF. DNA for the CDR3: TGCGCCAGCAGCCACATTCCCTCTGGAAACACCATATATTTT.

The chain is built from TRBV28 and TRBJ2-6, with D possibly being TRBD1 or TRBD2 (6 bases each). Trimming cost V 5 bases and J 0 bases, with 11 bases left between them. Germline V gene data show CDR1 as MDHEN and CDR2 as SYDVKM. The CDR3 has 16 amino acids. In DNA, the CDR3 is TGTGCCAGCAGTGAGGGGGGTCCCTCTGGGGCCAACGTCCTGACTTTC. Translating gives CASSEGGPSGANVLTF.

As DNA, the CDR3 is TGTGCCTGGAGCGACCAGGGGACTGAAGCTTTCTTT. Protein: CAWSDQGTEAFF. The chain has TRBV30 and TRBJ1-1; D is possibly TRBD1 (6 bases). CDR1 and CDR2 from the germline V gene are GTSNPN and SVGIG (reference sequence). The CDR3 contains 12 residues. V was trimmed by 3 bases and J by 5 bases, leaving 10 bases between them. Full variable domain (missing parts from reference TRBV30 and TRBJ1-1): SQTIHQWPATLVQPVGSPLSLECTVEGTSNPNLYWYRQAAGRGLQLLFYSVGIGQISSEVPQNLSASRPQDRQFILSSKKLLLSDSGFYLCAWSDQGTEAFFGQGTRLTVV.

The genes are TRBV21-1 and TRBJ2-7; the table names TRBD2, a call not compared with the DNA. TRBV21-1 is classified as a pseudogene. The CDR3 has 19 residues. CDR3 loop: CASSKVLVGVSLAAYEQYF. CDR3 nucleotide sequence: TGTGCCAGCAGCAAAGTCCTGGTCGGAGTGTCCCTCGCGGCTTACGAGCAGTACTTC.

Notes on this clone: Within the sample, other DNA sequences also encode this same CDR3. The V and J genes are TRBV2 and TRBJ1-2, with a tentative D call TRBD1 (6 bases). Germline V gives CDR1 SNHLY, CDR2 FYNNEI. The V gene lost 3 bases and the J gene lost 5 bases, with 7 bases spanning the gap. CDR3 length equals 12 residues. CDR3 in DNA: TGTGCCAGCAGTGATACAGGGTATGGCTACACCTTC. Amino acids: CASSDTGYGYTF. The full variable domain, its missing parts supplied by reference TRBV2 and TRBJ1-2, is EPEVTQTPSHQVTQMGQEVILRCVPISNHLYFYWYRQILGQKVEFLVSFYNNEISEKSEIFDDQFSVERPDGSNFTLKIRSTKLEDSAMYFCASSDTGYGYTFGSGTRLTVV.

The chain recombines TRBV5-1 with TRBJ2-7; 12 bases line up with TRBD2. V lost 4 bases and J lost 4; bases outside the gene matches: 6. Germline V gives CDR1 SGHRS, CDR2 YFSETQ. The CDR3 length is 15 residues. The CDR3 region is CASSRGTSGLYEQYF. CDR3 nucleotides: TGCGCCAGCAGCCGCGGGACTAGCGGGTTGTACGAGCAGTACTTC.